The count of the clone carrying this T cell receptor (beta chain) is one. The record originates from a study of blood T cell repertoires in COVID-19. Study in general: Specimens from acute and convalescent COVID-19 originated in the United States, Italy and Spain. Sources were T cells, B-cell-depleted T cells, or PBMCs; the material itself was cDNA or gDNA.

The CDR3 contains 11 residues. V was pared by 6 bases and J by 5 bases, with 1 base of the junction left unmatched. Per germline, CDR1 SEHNR and CDR2 FQNEAQ (reference sequence). As processed by the authors: Nucleated cell number was recorded as an estimate derived from reference gene primer amplification. The repertoire was sequenced with immunoSEQ multiplex PCR; TCRdb's copy has only in-frame clones and lacks some. V and J calls and clone size are copied from that table; D and trimming were computed from the DNA. In the table there are 100,000 to 120,000 clones, 88% of which are singletons. The sequence derives from a human donor in a cohort sampled during active COVID-19. Sequenced: peripheral blood. V gene TRBV7-9 combines with J gene TRBJ2-7; 7 bases match TRBD2. CDR3 in amino acids: CASSRGDEQYF. The CDR3 region has the DNA TGTGCCAGCAGTCGGGGGGACGAGCAGTACTTC.